The TCR beta chain under discussion was sequenced for a study of cytomegalovirus exposure and HLA in healthy donors. Turning to the study itself: Genetic ancestry analysis placed about 84% of the 400 or so donors that were genotyped in the Caucasian-associated cluster.

In regard to this clone: The antigen is undetermined.

Study-wide points: It was assumed in the presence/absence analyses that sequencing depth was roughly uniform across donors. It was reported that the classifier diagnosed cytomegalovirus status with high specificity and sensitivity in both the original and validation cohorts. In a later analysis, CMV-associated beta chains were mostly HLA-associated, it appeared.

It was with 60 Vbeta and 13 Jbeta primers that the PCR ran. The table came from immunoSEQ multiplex PCR; TCRdb's copy has only in-frame clones and leaves some out. The sample lists about 170,000 clones; 73% were seen once. V lost 7 bases to trimming and J lost 7 bases; unmatched junction nucleotides: 4. The CDR3 extends over 13 amino acids. The germline gives CDR1 LNHDA, CDR2 SQIVND (reference sequence). Source material: PBMCs. The chain uses TRBV19 and TRBJ1-6; TRBD1 matches at 7 bases. This receptor was identified in a woman aged 18-30 years in good health and CMV-seropositive. This chain's CDR3 is CASKGQLNSPLHF. The CDR3 nucleotides are TGTGCCAGTAAGGGACAGCTAAATTCACCCCTCCACTTT.